The source of this T cell receptor (beta chain) is a study of cytomegalovirus exposure and HLA in healthy donors (dated by TCRdb to 2015 to 2018). Regarding the research as a whole: According to a later analysis, one platform produced both the approximately 110 validation repertoires and the roughly 640 repertoires of the first cohort. Along with the approximately 620-subject first cohort, a separate validation cohort of over a hundred different subjects was used. The study aimed to test whether signatures of past pathogen exposure could be identified by cataloging public T cell receptors. The study combined high-throughput TCR immunosequencing, statistical association of individual TCRs with disease status, and machine learning to predict cytomegalovirus infection status. Results and caveats for the whole study, not just this receptor: The authors suggested that the approach could potentially be extended to other disease states and immunological phenotypes. While some public TCRs were present in many individuals, most TCR sequences turned up only very rarely across donors. A later analysis found that TCRs clustered in the first cohort also tended to co-occur in the roughly 120 validation repertoires, with more than 90% of cluster scores above 0. Three of the identified cytomegalovirus-associated TCR beta chains were confirmed in vitro to be specific for cytomegalovirus antigens. The classifier was reported to diagnose cytomegalovirus status with high specificity and sensitivity in both the original cohort and the validation cohort. The validation cohort had no HLA typing available for a later analysis, so co-occurrence within that cohort was assessed over all 120 or so repertoires. The study listed 164 TCR beta chains as associated with cytomegalovirus.

On this clone: It has no known antigen specificity. The sample holds no much larger clone one base away, and base qualities are not on file.

The donors were included in the validation cohort of over a hundred subjects, a group kept apart from the roughly 700-subject first cohort. The library came from the immunoSEQ multiplex PCR assay. The authors' analysis ran thus. A statistical classification framework was built to diagnose cytomegalovirus status from the catalog of TCR beta chain sequences. Sourced from immuneACCESS, this table was stored by TCRdb with only in-frame sequences that have V and J called. A share of the clones is absent; for the studies checked, an unresolved V gene accounts for under half, and the remainder has no known explanation. V, J and clone size are those of that table, while D and trimming were read from the DNA. The sample yields about 240,000 clones; 70% to 90% were counted once. The leading ten clones occupy around 1.3% of the sample. The sequence was collected from a woman in her thirties in good health and CMV-seropositive. The sample comprised PBMCs.

The CDR3 here reads CASSPPRDAAQGGTQYF. The nucleotide sequence reads TGTGCCAGCAGTCCGCCTAGGGACGCAGCGCAGGGAGGGACCCAGTACTTC. Rearrangement joined TRBV6-4 to TRBJ2-5; the D region possibly corresponds to TRBD2 (6 bases align). From the germline V gene, CDR1 is MRHNA and CDR2 is SNTAGT. The CDR3 numbers 17 residues from cysteine through phenylalanine. CDR3 DNA is the only sequence kept; it has 51 bases, read in frame from the first base. Trimming costs V 5 bases and J 7 bases, and their ends lie 26 bases apart.